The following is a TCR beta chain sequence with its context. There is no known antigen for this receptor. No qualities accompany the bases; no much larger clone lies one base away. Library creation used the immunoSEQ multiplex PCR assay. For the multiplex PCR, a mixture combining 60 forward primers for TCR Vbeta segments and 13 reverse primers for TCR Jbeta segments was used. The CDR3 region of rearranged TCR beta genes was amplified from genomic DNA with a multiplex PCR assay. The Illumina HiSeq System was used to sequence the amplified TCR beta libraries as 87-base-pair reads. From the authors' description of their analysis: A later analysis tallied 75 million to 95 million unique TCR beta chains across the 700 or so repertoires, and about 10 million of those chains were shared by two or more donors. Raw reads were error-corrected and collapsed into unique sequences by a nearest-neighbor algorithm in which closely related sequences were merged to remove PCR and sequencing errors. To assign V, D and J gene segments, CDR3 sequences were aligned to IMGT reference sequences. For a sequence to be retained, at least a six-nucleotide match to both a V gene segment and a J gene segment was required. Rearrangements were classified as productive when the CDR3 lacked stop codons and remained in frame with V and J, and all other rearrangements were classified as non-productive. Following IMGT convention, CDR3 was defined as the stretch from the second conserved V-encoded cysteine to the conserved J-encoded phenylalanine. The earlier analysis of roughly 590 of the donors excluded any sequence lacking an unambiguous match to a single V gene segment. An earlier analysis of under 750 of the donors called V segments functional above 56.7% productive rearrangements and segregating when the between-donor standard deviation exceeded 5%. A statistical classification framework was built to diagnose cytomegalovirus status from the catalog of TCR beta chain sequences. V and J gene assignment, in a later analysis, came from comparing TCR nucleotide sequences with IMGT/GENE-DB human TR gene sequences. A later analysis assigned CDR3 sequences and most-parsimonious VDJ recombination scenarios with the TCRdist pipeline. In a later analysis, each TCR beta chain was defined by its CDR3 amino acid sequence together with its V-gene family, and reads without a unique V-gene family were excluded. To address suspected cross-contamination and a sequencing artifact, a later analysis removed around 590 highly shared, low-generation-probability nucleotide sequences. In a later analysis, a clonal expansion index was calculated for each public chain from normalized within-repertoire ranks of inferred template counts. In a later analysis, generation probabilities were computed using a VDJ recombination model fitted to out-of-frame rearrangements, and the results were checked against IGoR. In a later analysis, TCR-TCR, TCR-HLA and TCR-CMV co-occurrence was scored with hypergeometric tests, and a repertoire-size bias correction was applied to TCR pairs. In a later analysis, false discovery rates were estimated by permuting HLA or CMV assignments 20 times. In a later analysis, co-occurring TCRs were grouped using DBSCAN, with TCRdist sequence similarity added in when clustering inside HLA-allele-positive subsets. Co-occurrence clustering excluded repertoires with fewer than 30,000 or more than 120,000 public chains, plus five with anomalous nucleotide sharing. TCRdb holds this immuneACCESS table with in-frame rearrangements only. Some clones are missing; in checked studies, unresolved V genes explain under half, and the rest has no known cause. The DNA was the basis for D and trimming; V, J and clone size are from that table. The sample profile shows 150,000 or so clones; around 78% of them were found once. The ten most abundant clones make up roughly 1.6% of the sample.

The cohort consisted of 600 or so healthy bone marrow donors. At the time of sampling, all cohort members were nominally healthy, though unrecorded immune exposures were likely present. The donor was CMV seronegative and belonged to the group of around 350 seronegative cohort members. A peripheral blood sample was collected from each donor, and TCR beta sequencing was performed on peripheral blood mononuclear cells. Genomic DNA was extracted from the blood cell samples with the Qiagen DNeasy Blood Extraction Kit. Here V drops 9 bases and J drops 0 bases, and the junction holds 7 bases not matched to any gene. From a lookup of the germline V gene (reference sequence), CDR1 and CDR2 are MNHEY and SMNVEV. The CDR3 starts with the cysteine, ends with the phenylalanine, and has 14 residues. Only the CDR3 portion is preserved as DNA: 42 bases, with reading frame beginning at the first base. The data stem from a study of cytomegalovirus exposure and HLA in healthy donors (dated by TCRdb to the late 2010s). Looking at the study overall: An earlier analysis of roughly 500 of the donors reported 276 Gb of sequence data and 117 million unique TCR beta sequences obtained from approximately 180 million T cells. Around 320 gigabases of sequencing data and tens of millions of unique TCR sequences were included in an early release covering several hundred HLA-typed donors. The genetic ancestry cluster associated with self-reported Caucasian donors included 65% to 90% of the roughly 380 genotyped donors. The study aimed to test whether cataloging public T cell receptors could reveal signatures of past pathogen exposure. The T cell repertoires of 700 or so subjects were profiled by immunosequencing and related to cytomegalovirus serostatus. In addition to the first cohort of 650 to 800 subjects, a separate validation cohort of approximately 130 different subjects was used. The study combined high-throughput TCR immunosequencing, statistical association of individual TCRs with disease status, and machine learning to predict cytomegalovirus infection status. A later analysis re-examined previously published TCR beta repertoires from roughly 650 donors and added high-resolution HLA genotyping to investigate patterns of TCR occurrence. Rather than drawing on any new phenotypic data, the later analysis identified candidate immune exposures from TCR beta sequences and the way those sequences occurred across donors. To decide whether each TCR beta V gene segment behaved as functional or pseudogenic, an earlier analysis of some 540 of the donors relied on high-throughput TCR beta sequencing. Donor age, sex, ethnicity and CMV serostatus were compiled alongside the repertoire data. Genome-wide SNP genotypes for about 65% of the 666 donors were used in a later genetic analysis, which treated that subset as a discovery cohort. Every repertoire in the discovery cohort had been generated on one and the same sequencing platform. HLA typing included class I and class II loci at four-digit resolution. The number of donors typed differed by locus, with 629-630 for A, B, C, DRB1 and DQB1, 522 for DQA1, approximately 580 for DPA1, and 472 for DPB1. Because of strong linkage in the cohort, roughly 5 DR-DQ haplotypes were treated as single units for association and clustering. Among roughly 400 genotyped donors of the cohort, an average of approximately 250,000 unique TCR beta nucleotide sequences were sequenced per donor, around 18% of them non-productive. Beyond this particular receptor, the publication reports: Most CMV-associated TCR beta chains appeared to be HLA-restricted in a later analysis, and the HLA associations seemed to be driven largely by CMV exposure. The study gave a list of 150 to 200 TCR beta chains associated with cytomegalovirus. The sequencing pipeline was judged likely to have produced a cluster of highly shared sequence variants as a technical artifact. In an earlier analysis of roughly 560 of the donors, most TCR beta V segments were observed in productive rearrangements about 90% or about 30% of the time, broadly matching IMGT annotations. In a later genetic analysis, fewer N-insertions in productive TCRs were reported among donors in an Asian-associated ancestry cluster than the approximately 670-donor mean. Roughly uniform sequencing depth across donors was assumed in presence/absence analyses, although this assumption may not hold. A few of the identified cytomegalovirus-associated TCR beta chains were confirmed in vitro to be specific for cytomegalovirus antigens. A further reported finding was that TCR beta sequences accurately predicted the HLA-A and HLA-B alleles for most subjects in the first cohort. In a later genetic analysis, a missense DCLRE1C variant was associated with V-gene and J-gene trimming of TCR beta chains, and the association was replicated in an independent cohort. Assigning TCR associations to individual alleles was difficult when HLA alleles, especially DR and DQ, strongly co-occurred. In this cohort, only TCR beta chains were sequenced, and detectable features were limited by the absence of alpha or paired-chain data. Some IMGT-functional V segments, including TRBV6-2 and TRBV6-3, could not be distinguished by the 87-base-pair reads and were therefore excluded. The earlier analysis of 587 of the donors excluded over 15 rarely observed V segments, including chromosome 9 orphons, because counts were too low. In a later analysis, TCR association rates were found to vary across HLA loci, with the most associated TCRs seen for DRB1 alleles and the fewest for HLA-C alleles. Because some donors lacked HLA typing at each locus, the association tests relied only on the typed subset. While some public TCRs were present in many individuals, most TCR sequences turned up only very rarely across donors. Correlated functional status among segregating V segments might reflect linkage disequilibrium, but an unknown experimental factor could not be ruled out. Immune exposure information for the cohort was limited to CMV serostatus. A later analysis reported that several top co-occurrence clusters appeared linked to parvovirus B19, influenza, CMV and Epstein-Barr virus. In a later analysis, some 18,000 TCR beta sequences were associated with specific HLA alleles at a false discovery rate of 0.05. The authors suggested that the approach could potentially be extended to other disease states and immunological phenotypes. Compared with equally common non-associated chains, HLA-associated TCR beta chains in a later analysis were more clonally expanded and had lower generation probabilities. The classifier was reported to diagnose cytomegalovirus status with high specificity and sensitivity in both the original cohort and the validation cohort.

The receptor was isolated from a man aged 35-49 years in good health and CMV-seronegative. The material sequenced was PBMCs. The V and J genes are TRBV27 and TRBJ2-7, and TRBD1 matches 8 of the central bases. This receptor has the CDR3 CASNNRGSSYEQYF. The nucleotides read TGTGCCAGTAACAACAGGGGGAGCTCCTACGAGCAGTACTTC.